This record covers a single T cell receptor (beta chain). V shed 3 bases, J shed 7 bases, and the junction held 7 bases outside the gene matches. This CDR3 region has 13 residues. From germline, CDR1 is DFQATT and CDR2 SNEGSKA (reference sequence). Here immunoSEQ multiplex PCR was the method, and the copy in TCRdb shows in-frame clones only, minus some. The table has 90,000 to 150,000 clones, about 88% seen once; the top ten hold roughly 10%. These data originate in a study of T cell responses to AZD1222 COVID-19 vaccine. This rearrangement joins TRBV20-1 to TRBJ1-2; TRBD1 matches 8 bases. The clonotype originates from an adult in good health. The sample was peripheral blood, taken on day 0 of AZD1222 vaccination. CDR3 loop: CSASAQGARGYTF. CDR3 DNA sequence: TGCAGTGCTAGTGCTCAGGGGGCGCGTGGCTACACCTTC.